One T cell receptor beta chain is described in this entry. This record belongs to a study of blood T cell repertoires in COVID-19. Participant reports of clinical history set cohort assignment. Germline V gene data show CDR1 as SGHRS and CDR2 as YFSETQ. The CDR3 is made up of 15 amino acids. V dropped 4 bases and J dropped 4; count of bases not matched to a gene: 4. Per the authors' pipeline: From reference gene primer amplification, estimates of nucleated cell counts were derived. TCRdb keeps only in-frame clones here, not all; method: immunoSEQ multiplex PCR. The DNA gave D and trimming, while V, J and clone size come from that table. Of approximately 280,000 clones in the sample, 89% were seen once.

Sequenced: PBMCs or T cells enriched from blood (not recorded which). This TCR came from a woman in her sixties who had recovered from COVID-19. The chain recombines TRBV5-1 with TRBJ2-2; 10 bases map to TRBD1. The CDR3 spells CASSVGQGRTGELFF. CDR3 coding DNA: TGCGCCAGCAGCGTGGGACAGGGGCGCACCGGGGAGCTGTTTTTT.